A selection of T cell receptor beta chains follows, all from one sample in a study of CD8 T cells in Susac syndrome. Using its own MiXCR run on the immunoSEQ multiplex PCR reads, TCRdb lists one record per CDR3 protein. This sample has 90,000 or so distinct CDR3 sequences, with approximately 92% found just once. Sequencing used CD8+ T cells from PBMCs. These receptors were obtained from a human donor in good health. CDR3s include the opening cysteine and the closing phenylalanine or tryptophan. The D gene is left open where the match is weak.

TRBJ1-6 . TRBV7-9 CASSQTLYNSPLHF
TRBJ2-2 . TRBV20-1 CSASSHTGELFF
TRBJ1-1 . TRBV27 CASSSSGLAEAFF
TRBJ2-7 . TRBV5-1 CASSLEGQTSGEQYF
TRBJ2-2 . TRBV9 CASSGPGGLTGELFF
TRBJ2-1 . TRBV6-1 CASSEGGGRYNEQFF
TRBJ1-6 TRBD1 TRBV19 CASSSQPGQANSPLHF
TRBJ2-5 . TRBV6-2/TRBV6-3 CASSYGLDSHRAAQYF
TRBJ2-3 TRBD2 TRBV5-1 CASSFSGGRTDTQYF
TRBJ1-6 . TRBV12-3/TRBV12-4 CASTSGGNSPLHF
TRBJ2-7 TRBD2 TRBV6-1 CASKETSGGANEQYF
TRBJ1-5 . TRBV6-6 CASSPNQPQHF
TRBJ2-5 . TRBV10-3 CAISDLDRTVETQYF
TRBJ1-4 . TRBV13 CASSRWGGQAEKLFF
TRBJ2-5 . TRBV14 CASSQEPGGQETQYF
TRBJ2-5 TRBD1 TRBV5-1 CASSLGQGAVETQYF
TRBJ2-3 . TRBV5-6 CASSLGGSSRGTQYF
TRBJ2-7 . TRBV20-1 CSASQDLNVHEQYF
TRBJ2-5 TRBD2 TRBV18 CASSRSGLRETQYF
TRBJ2-4 . TRBV5-1 CASSLSLAKNIQYF
TRBJ1-5 . TRBV4-1 CASSQDRGSNQPQHF
TRBJ2-7 . TRBV5-6 CASSLYGTVPYEQYF
TRBJ2-2 TRBD1 TRBV20-1 CSARETGDTGELFF
TRBJ2-1 TRBD2 TRBV7-9 CASSLSSGGYYNEQFF
TRBJ2-4 TRBD1 TRBV7-9 CASSLVTGRTKNIQYF
TRBJ2-3 TRBD1 TRBV7-3 CASSLKGGGTDTQYF
TRBJ2-1 . TRBV4-2 CASSQAPKEYNEQFF
TRBJ2-1 . TRBV19 CATREDRVNEQFF